This T cell receptor beta chain was obtained from a study of blood T cells in healthy people across ages. Together with a sample-barcoded 5' primer, a J-beta primer mix was included in a second PCR lasting roughly 6 to 12 cycles. A template-switch adaptor with 12 random nucleotides tagged each cDNA molecule. Each CDR3 protein is one row after TCRdb ran MiXCR on the 5' RACE reads. The sample contains 800,000 to 950,000 distinct CDR3 sequences, roughly 29% of which appear only once. The data also belong to a second study, concerning T cells of mothers and their children. That paper notes: About 6 children and their three healthy Caucasian mothers were the donors. Overlap in related mother-child pairs always slightly exceeded unrelated pairs, never significantly.

Material: blood. The sequence came from a woman in her forties in good health.

CDR3 sequence reads: CASSPSAAGELFF. DNA of the CDR3: TGTGCCAGCAGCCCCTCGGCTGCCGGGGAGCTGTTTTTT. V gene TRBV14 combines with J gene TRBJ2-2; D gene uncertain. With 4 bases removed from V and 6 bases from J, the gap between germline ends came to 9 bases. Germline V lookup: CDR1 SGHDN, CDR2 FVKESK. The CDR3 contains 13 residues.